This T cell receptor (beta chain) was sequenced for a study of vaccination effects on CD4 cells after COVID-19. About the research overall: The median interval between the second dose and post-vaccine sampling was 72 days. Points from the study as a whole: Marked clonal contraction of infection- and vaccine-induced clones was seen late after vaccination.

Within the ViraFEST assay, antigen-specific CD4+ T cells underwent expansion with viral peptide pools prior to sequencing. Isolating CD4+ T cells followed approximately nine days of culture. Each participant was given two doses of one vaccine (BNT162b2 or mRNA-1273). It was on days 3 and 7 that half the medium was replaced with IL-2 medium. Clones were sequenced by immunoSEQ multiplex PCR, and TCRdb holds only the in-frame ones, with some missing. The sample lists approximately 70,000 clones; about 80% were seen once. Trimming left V 7 bases short and J 8 bases short, with 23 bases between. Per germline, CDR1 LNHDA and CDR2 SQIVND (reference sequence). The CDR3 loop spans 15 amino acids. As for this clone: The antigen remains unidentified.

The sequence came from a human donor who received a COVID-19 vaccine. The sequencing used CD4+ T cells from PBMCs cultured with HCoV-OC43 spike peptides, collected after COVID-19 vaccination. Subset described: HCoV-OC43 spike overlapping peptide pool stimulation. The chain combines TRBV19 with TRBJ1-1; D gene unclear. The CDR3 nucleotides are TGTGCCAGTAACTCAGTTCAAAGGGCCCAAGGGGAAGCTTTCTTT. This translates into CASNSVQRAQGEAFF.